The 6 T cell receptor beta chains below all came from one sample that was sequenced in a study of T cell responses to AZD1222 COVID-19 vaccine. Clones were sequenced by immunoSEQ multiplex PCR, and TCRdb holds only the in-frame ones, with some missing. The sample lists roughly 98,000 clones, roughly 83% occurring once. This material consisted of peripheral blood, taken 28 days after the second AZD1222 dose. The source is an adult who received the AZD1222 COVID-19 vaccine.

V gene TRBV18 combines with J gene TRBJ1-1; possible D gene TRBD1, 6 bases. There are 12 residues in the CDR3. The germline V gene has CDR1 KGHSH and CDR2 LQKENI. V was pared by 9 bases and J by 10 bases, with 18 bases between. The chain's CDR3 is CASSRQDMGAFF. The CDR3 DNA sequence: TGTGCCAGTTCAAGACAGGATATGGGAGCTTTCTTT.

This clone occurred once. The chain has TRBV2 and TRBJ2-7; D is undetermined. The CDR3 spans 15 residues. With 4 bases removed from V and 2 bases from J, the gap between germline ends came to 15 bases. Germline CDR1 SNHLY, CDR2 FYNNEI. The CDR3 DNA sequence: TGTGCCAGCAGTGTAGGCAACTACCCTCCCTACGAGCAGTACTTC. Translated, it gives CASSVGNYPPYEQYF.

This chain joins TRBV3-1 (or the pseudogene TRBV3-2) and TRBJ2-1; D unresolved. In germline, CDR1 is LGHDT, CDR2 YNNKEL (reference sequence). The CDR3 loop spans 13 amino acids. Trimming stripped 2 bases from V and 7 bases from J, with 9 bases between. In nucleotides, the CDR3 is TGTGCCAGCAGCCAACATACGTTGAATGAGCAGTTCTTC. It yields the protein CASSQHTLNEQFF.

The V call is TRBV7-3, the J call TRBJ2-7; perhaps TRBD1 as D (6 bases). The V gene lost 5 bases and the J gene lost 3 bases, with 14 bases spanning the gap. CDR3 length: 14 residues. CDR1 and CDR2 (germline): SGHTA, FQGTGA. CDR3 in amino acids: CASSLDRINYEQYF. The CDR3 DNA sequence: TGTGCCAGCAGCCTAGACAGGATAAACTACGAGCAGTACTTC. The variable domain in full, completed from reference TRBV7-3 and TRBJ2-7, reads GAGVSQTPSNKVTEKGKYVELRCDPISGHTALYWYRQSLGQGPEFLIYFQGTGAADDSGLPNDRFFAVRPEGSVSTLKIQRTERGDSAVYLCASSLDRINYEQYFGPGTRLTVT.

In this sample, this clone turned up once. The V gene is TRBV11-1, the J gene TRBJ1-2; D possibly corresponds to TRBD1 (5 bases). Between the trimmed V and J ends, which lost 8 bases and 4 bases, there was a span of 11 bases. Per germline, CDR1 SGHAT and CDR2 FQDESV (reference sequence). This CDR3 has 12 amino acids. CDR3 protein: CASSGLGYGYTF. The CDR3 DNA follows: TGTGCCAGCTCAGGGTTGGGCTATGGCTACACCTTC.

The gene calls are TRBV5-6 and TRBJ1-1; D ambiguous. This CDR3 region has 15 residues. Germline values: CDR1 SGHDT, CDR2 YYEEEE. V gave up 0 bases and J gave up 0 bases, with 9 bases separating them. Here the CDR3 DNA reads TGTGCCAGCAGCTTGGGGCGACGAATGAACACTGAAGCTTTCTTT. It encodes CASSLGRRMNTEAFF. The whole variable domain, filled in from reference TRBV5-6 and TRBJ1-1, reads DAGVTQSPTHLIKTRGQQVTLRCSPKSGHDTVSWYQQALGQGPQFIFQYYEEEERQRGNFPDRFSGHQFPNYSSELNVNALLLGDSALYLCASSLGRRMNTEAFFGQGTRLTVV.